These 28 T cell receptor beta chains were all obtained from the same sample, sequenced in a study of early T cells in non-severe SARS-CoV-2 infection. From the 5' RACE reads, TCRdb called clonotypes with MiXCR, one entry per CDR3 protein. The sample yields approximately 110,000 distinct CDR3 sequences, about 15% seen once. Sequencing input: whole blood. The receptors were gathered from an adult who was a healthcare worker with PCR-confirmed SARS-CoV-2 infection or an uninfected control (not recorded which).

This sequence joins TRBV2 and TRBJ2-7; no reliable D call. Germline lookup yields CDR1 SNHLY and CDR2 FYNNEI. The CDR3 covers 14 residues. The ends were cut back, 7 bases at V and 3 bases at J, with 16 bases in the middle. Here the CDR3 DNA reads TGTGCCAGCACCAACGTCAGGAAACACTACGAGCAGTACTTC. It codes for CASTNVRKHYEQYF.

This clonotype was seen at least ten times. The chain recombines TRBV6-2 or TRBV6-3 with TRBJ2-1; 8 bases fit TRBD2. The V gene end was trimmed by 6 bases and the J gene end by 6 bases; junction bases not matched to a gene: 7. From germline, CDR1 is MNHEY and CDR2 SVGEGT. This CDR3 region has 14 residues. The CDR3 spells CASRWTSSPNEQFF. In DNA form, the CDR3 reads TGTGCCAGCAGGTGGACTAGCAGCCCCAATGAGCAGTTCTTC.

This sequence joins TRBV7-2 and TRBJ1-3; D gene uncertain. This CDR3 spans 18 amino acids. From germline, CDR1 is SGHTA and CDR2 FQGNSA. V gave up 2 bases and J gave up 0 bases, with 17 bases separating them. The CDR3 DNA follows: TGTGCCAGCAGCTTAATACTACGGCGGAAGAGCTCTGGAAACACCATATATTTT. Translated, it gives CASSLILRRKSSGNTIYF.

This chain's CDR3 is CASSQPGRRQYGYTF. The CDR3 bases are TGCGCCAGCAGCCAACCTGGACGACGGCAATATGGCTACACCTTC. The chain has TRBV4-1 and TRBJ1-2; D is unclear. Germline CDR1 is MGHRA and CDR2 is YSYEKL. V lost 2 bases and J 5 bases, leaving 15 bases between the germline ends. The CDR3 covers 15 residues.

The rearrangement joins TRBV11-1 to TRBJ2-2, with TRBD1 matching 9 bases. Germline V gene sequence: CDR1 SGHAT, CDR2 FQDESV (reference sequence). The CDR3 runs 15 residues. The V gene end was trimmed by 5 bases and the J gene end by 1 base; junction bases not matched to a gene: 2. The CDR3 DNA reads as TGTGCCAGCAGCCGGGACAGGGAGAACACCGGGGAGCTGTTTTTT. Its translation: CASSRDRENTGELFF.

This clonotype was detected a few times. The V and J genes are TRBV6-5 and TRBJ1-1, with 8 bases lining up with TRBD1. The length of the CDR3 is 13 residues. CDR1 is MNHEY, CDR2 SVGAGI, per germline. The V and J ends lost 7 bases and 5 bases, in that order; junction bases with no gene match: 6. CDR3 sequence reads: CASTRQGRTEAFF. The CDR3 nucleotides read TGTGCCAGCACCCGACAGGGGAGGACTGAAGCTTTCTTT.

The gene calls are TRBV14 and TRBJ1-2; 7 nucleotides line up with TRBD1. This CDR3 contains 14 residues. CDR1 SGHDN and CDR2 FVKESK come from the germline V gene. The V gene end was trimmed by 6 bases and the J gene end by 4 bases; junction bases not matched to a gene: 8. In DNA, the CDR3 is TGTGCCAGCAGTCGACAGGGCCCCTTCTATGGCTACACCTTC. Translating it yields CASSRQGPFYGYTF.

This clonotype occurred a few times. CDR3 region: CASSRRTGGNEKLFF. CDR3 DNA sequence: TGCGCCAGCAGCCGAAGGACAGGAGGAAATGAAAAACTGTTTTTT. The rearrangement links TRBV5-1 to TRBJ1-4; TRBD1 agrees at 7 bases. The CDR3 runs to 15 residues. V shed 4 bases, J shed 5 bases, and the junction held 8 bases outside the gene matches. The germline CDR1 and CDR2 sequences are SGHRS and YFSETQ.

This clonotype has ten or more counts. The CDR3 DNA is TGTGCCAGCAGTCAAGCGGGATTAAAGTTCTTC. Protein: CASSQAGLKFF. J is TRBJ2-1 and V is TRBV5-5; TRBD2 agrees at 7 bases. V was clipped by 5 bases and J by 14 bases; unmatched bases: 7. Germline V lookup: CDR1 SGHKS, CDR2 YYEKEE (reference sequence). The CDR3 consists of 11 residues.

As to this clonotype: The missing conserved phenylalanine or tryptophan at the end of this CDR3 makes a read error likely. The V call is TRBV12-3 or TRBV12-4, the J call TRBJ2-1, with 7 bases fitting TRBD1. The CDR3 is 15 amino acids. V lost 7 bases to trimming and J lost 4 bases; unmatched junction nucleotides: 10. CDR3 protein: CASTLTGELYNEQFS. The CDR3 DNA follows: TGTGCCAGCACCCTCACAGGGGAATTATACAATGAGCAGTTCTCC.

This clonotype was picked up a small number of times. The chain links TRBV29-1 to TRBJ2-7; D is possibly TRBD1 (6 bases). CDR3 size: 14 residues. Between the trimmed V and J ends, which lost 3 bases and 2 bases, there was a span of 14 bases. CDR1 and CDR2 from the germline V gene are SQVTM and ANQGSEA. In DNA, the CDR3 is TGCAGCGTTGATGTTGGGGGCGTCCCCTACGAGCAGTACTTC. This translates into CSVDVGGVPYEQYF.

This clonotype was seen more than once but under ten times. The chain employs TRBV5-6 and TRBJ2-7; 13 bases map to TRBD2. This CDR3 is 16 amino acids long. V shed 4 bases, J shed 2 bases, and the junction held 6 bases outside the gene matches. The germline gives CDR1 SGHDT, CDR2 YYEEEE. The CDR3 nucleotides read TGTGCCAGCAGCGCGGGACTAGCGGGGAGAACCTACGAGCAGTACTTC. It specifies CASSAGLAGRTYEQYF.

The table lists this clonotype with a few counts. The gene calls are TRBV19 and TRBJ2-2, with D tentatively TRBD2 (6 bases). Trimming shortened V by 9 bases and J by 0 bases, and 11 bases separated the two germline ends. This CDR3 comprises 14 residues. From germline, CDR1 is LNHDA and CDR2 SQIVND (reference sequence). CDR3 DNA: TGTGCCAGAAGGGAGCGGGCGAACACCGGGGAGCTGTTTTTT. Translation gives CARRERANTGELFF.

This clonotype was picked up a small number of times. The chain employs TRBV10-3 and TRBJ1-1, with D hard to call. Germline lookup yields CDR1 ENHRY and CDR2 SYGVKD. Trimming took off 2 bases at V and 8 bases at J, with 9 bases between the two ends. The CDR3 spans 12 residues. In nucleotides, the CDR3 is TGTGCCATCAGTGAGGCGGTGTCGGAAGCTTTCTTT. Protein sequence: CAISEAVSEAFF.

There are a few counts of this clonotype. This rearrangement joins TRBV12-3 or TRBV12-4 to TRBJ2-5; 10 nucleotides line up with TRBD1. This CDR3 is 15 amino acids long. The V segment lost 5 bases and the J segment 2 bases; nucleotides outside the gene matches: 5. The CDR3 DNA reads as TGTGCCAGCAGTCCTCCGGGACAGGGGCAAGAGACCCAGTACTTC. It translates to CASSPPGQGQETQYF.

There are a few counts of this clonotype. The chain uses TRBV4-1 and TRBJ2-3, with unresolved D. V was shortened by 4 bases and J by 5 bases, with 10 bases between the two germline ends. Germline values: CDR1 MGHRA, CDR2 YSYEKL. The CDR3 totals 13 residues. The CDR3 DNA is TGCGCCAGCAGCCTGGGCGATGAAGATACGCAGTATTTT. Translating it yields CASSLGDEDTQYF.

This chain connects TRBV27 to TRBJ2-3; a possible D gene is TRBD2 (5 bases). The CDR3 has 14 amino acids. V dropped 8 bases and J dropped 2 bases, with 14 bases sitting between them. Per the germline V gene, CDR1 is MNHEY and CDR2 is SMNVEV (reference sequence). The CDR3 reads CASSAWTATDTQYF. CDR3 DNA sequence: TGTGCCAGCTCCGCCTGGACTGCCACAGATACGCAGTATTTT.

This clonotype has only a few counts. The chain uses TRBV29-1 and TRBJ1-1; D is perhaps TRBD1 (6 bases). Germline CDR1 reads SQVTM; CDR2 reads ANQGSEA. The V end was cut by 7 bases, the J end by 11 bases, with 20 bases between. This CDR3 contains 12 residues. CDR3 residues: CSAHGTGKGAFF. CDR3 sequence (DNA): TGCAGCGCCCATGGAACAGGGAAGGGGGCTTTCTTT.

This clonotype was observed a few times. The chain couples TRBV4-1 to TRBJ2-3; no clear D gene. CDR3 length: 15 residues. The V end was cut by 1 base, the J end by 2 bases, with 10 bases between. Per the germline V gene, CDR1 is MGHRA and CDR2 is YSYEKL. CDR3 DNA: TGCGCCAGCAGCCAAGCCCCACAGCTCACAGATACGCAGTATTTT. Translated: CASSQAPQLTDTQYF.

The rearrangement uses TRBV12-3 or TRBV12-4 and TRBJ1-3; tentatively, D is TRBD1 (5 bases). The CDR3 spans 11 residues. V lost 10 bases to trimming and J lost 4 bases, with 8 bases between them. CDR3 nucleotide sequence: TGTGCCACTCAGGGCGGAAACACCATATATTTT. The encoded protein is CATQGGNTIYF.

This clonotype came up many times. The chain employs TRBV29-1 and TRBJ2-5; 10 bases match TRBD2. The V gene end was trimmed by 8 bases and the J gene end by 3 bases; junction bases not matched to a gene: 3. The CDR3 covers 12 residues. Germline V gives CDR1 SQVTM, CDR2 ANQGSEA. CDR3 protein: CSTSGGEETQYF. Written as DNA, the CDR3 is TGCAGCACGAGCGGGGGGGAAGAGACCCAGTACTTC.

The genes are TRBV6-1 and TRBJ2-5; no firm D call. The germline V gene encodes CDR1 MNHNS and CDR2 SASEGT. The CDR3 covers 11 residues. Trimming removed 6 bases at V and 3 bases at J, with 5 bases between. This chain's CDR3 is CASRVKETQYF. The DNA of the CDR3 is TGTGCCAGCAGGGTTAAAGAGACCCAGTACTTC.

This chain joins TRBV6-6 and TRBJ1-5; 7 bases map to TRBD1. The CDR3 totals 14 residues. V trimming: 5 bases; J trimming: 4 bases; junction bases outside the gene matches: 5. The germline V gene has CDR1 MNHNY and CDR2 SVGAGI (reference sequence). The CDR3 reads CASSRDSRNQPQHF. The CDR3 DNA reads as TGTGCCAGCAGTCGGGACAGTCGGAATCAGCCCCAGCATTTT.

CDR3 DNA: TGTGCCAGCTACGGGGGGCTGACCAATGAGCAGTTCTTC. Amino acid sequence: CASYGGLTNEQFF. The chain links TRBV25-1 to TRBJ2-1, with D perhaps matching TRBD2 (7 bases). The CDR3 length is 13 residues. In germline, CDR1 is MGHDK, CDR2 SYGVNS. V was shortened by 8 bases and J by 6 bases, with 14 bases between the two germline ends.

This clonotype has a handful of counts. CDR3 residues: CAWSVGHSGGTDTQYF. The CDR3 DNA is TGTGCCTGGAGTGTAGGCCATAGCGGGGGGACCGATACGCAGTATTTT. This chain joins TRBV30 and TRBJ2-3; TRBD2 aligns across 10 bases. The CDR3 contains 16 residues. CDR1 GTSNPN and CDR2 SVGIG come from the germline V gene (reference sequence). The ends lost 0 bases at V and 6 bases at J; junction bases unmatched: 9.

The rearrangement links TRBV3-1 to TRBJ1-1; D unresolved. V dropped 3 bases and J dropped 4 bases, with 6 bases sitting between them. Germline V gene sequence: CDR1 LGHDT, CDR2 YNNKEL (reference sequence). The CDR3 sequence is 12 residues long. CDR3 DNA sequence: TGTGCCAGCAGCCAGTGGACCACTGAAGCTTTCTTT. This gives the protein CASSQWTTEAFF.

The rearrangement links TRBV6-5 to TRBJ1-5, with 9 bases that match TRBD1. The CDR3 is 15 amino acids. V shed 2 bases, J shed 7 bases, and the junction held 6 bases outside the gene matches. The V gene's germline CDR1 is MNHEY and CDR2 SVGAGI. In DNA, the CDR3 is TGTGCCAGCAGTTACGGGACAGGGAAAAGCCAGCCCCAGCATTTT. Protein product: CASSYGTGKSQPQHF.

The rearrangement links TRBV9 to TRBJ2-5; 9 positions agree with TRBD1. The CDR3 consists of 16 residues. Germline assignment: CDR1 SGDLS and CDR2 YYNGEE. V trimming: 3 bases; J trimming: 5 bases; junction bases outside the gene matches: 11. The CDR3 loop reads CASSATGTGYDETQYF. Written as DNA, the CDR3 is TGTGCCAGCAGCGCCACCGGGACAGGGTATGACGAGACCCAGTACTTC.